What follows are 10 T cell receptor beta chains derived from one specimen sequenced in a study of neoadjuvant anti-PD-1 for oral cavity cancer. The table came from immunoSEQ multiplex PCR; TCRdb's copy has only in-frame clones and leaves some out. Among 15,000 or so clones listed, around two thirds were seen once. Specimen: PBMCs, collected before nivolumab (anti-PD-1) treatment. The receptors derive from a person aged 35-79 years with oral cavity squamous cell carcinoma.

This clone was detected only a few times. The rearrangement uses TRBV11-1 and TRBJ2-7; 9 bases fit TRBD2. CDR3 length: 14 amino acids. V lost 3 bases, J lost 1 base, and 1 base stayed unmatched. Per germline, CDR1 SGHAT and CDR2 FQDESV (reference sequence). The CDR3: CASSLREGSYEQYF. CDR3 nucleotide sequence: TGTGCCAGCAGCTTGCGGGAGGGGTCCTACGAGCAGTACTTC.

The chain employs TRBV6-1 and TRBJ1-2, with D perhaps TRBD1 (6 bases). This CDR3 contains 15 residues. Germline CDR1 is MNHNS and CDR2 is SASEGT. Trimming took 1 base from V and 1 from J, leaving 10 bases between them. The DNA for the CDR3 is TGTGCCAGCAGTGAAGAGGCACAGGGTAACTATGGCTACACCTTC. It yields the protein CASSEEAQGNYGYTF.

The chain links TRBV13 to TRBJ2-4, with a possible D match to TRBD1 (6 bases). This CDR3 comprises 14 residues. V lost 4 bases, J lost 6 bases, and 13 bases lay in between. Germline values: CDR1 PRHDT, CDR2 FYEKMQ (reference sequence). CDR3 sequence reads: CASSSRGGGNIQYF. For the CDR3, the DNA is TGTGCCAGCAGCTCCAGGGGTGGCGGAAACATTCAGTACTTC. Based on the CDR3 plus reference TRBV13 and TRBJ2-4, the full variable domain is AAGVIQSPRHLIKEKRETATLKCYPIPRHDTVYWYQQGPGQDPQFLISFYEKMQSDKGSIPDRFSAQQFSDYHSELNMSSLELGDSALYFCASSSRGGGNIQYFGAGTRLSVL.

The genes are TRBV5-6 and TRBJ2-3; a possible D gene is TRBD1 (6 bases). V was clipped by 1 base and J by 0 bases, with 12 bases between them. The CDR3 has 16 residues. Germline-derived CDR1 and CDR2 are SGHDT and YYEEEE. The CDR3 is CASSLQGYTSTDTQYF. The CDR3 nucleotides are TGTGCCAGCAGCTTGCAGGGGTATACTAGCACAGATACGCAGTATTTT.

The chain uses TRBV10-3 and TRBJ2-2, with TRBD1 matching 11 bases. The V gene end was trimmed by 3 bases and the J gene end by 6 bases; junction bases not matched to a gene: 6. CDR3 length: 16 amino acids. CDR1 and CDR2 (germline): ENHRY, SYGVKD. The CDR3 nucleotides read TGTGCCATCAGTGACACAGGACAGGGGGCATCCGGGGAGCTGTTTTTT. Protein: CAISDTGQGASGELFF.

This rearrangement joins TRBV9 to TRBJ2-2; the D is unclear. Germline V gives CDR1 SGDLS, CDR2 YYNGEE. CDR3 length: 15 amino acids. Trimming removed 0 bases from V and 4 bases from J, with 10 bases in between. The DNA for the CDR3 is TGTGCCAGCAGCGTAGGATCCCTCCTCACCGGGGAGCTGTTTTTT. Translation gives CASSVGSLLTGELFF.

The gene calls are TRBV10-3 and TRBJ2-1; possibly TRBD1 for D (6 bases). The CDR3 contains 13 residues. Germline V CDR1 and CDR2: ENHRY, SYGVKD. Trimming took 4 bases from V and 10 from J, leaving 14 bases between them. CDR3 sequence (DNA): TGTGCCATCAGTGCAGGACAGCAACTCGAGCAGTTCTTC. Its protein is CAISAGQQLEQFF.

V usage is TRBV9 and J usage is TRBJ2-3, with TRBD2 matching 12 bases. V shed 3 bases, J shed 4 bases, and the junction held 3 bases outside the gene matches. Germline V CDR1 and CDR2: SGDLS, YYNGEE. The CDR3 has 15 amino acids. The CDR3 region has the DNA TGTGCCAGCAGCGCCGCTAGCGGGAGGGCAGATACGCAGTATTTT. Protein sequence: CASSAASGRADTQYF.

CDR3 nucleotide sequence: TGTGCCAGCAGTGCCAGGACAGGGAATTCATACGAGCAGTACTTC. As protein: CASSARTGNSYEQYF. V and J are TRBV6-1 and TRBJ2-7; TRBD1 matches 8 bases. The V gene's germline CDR1 is MNHNS and CDR2 SASEGT. V was pared by 4 bases and J by 4 bases, with 9 bases of the junction left unmatched. The CDR3 spans 15 residues.

Of note for this clone: The junction departs from germline at one end; a sequencing error may be responsible. This chain uses TRBV2 with TRBJ2-7, with TRBD2 matching over 15 bases. Germline V gives CDR1 SNHLY, CDR2 FYNNEI. The length of the CDR3 is 16 residues. CDR3: CASREGTSGGFYEQYF. The CDR3 coding sequence is TGTGCCAGCAGAGAAGGGACTAGCGGGGGGTTCTACGAGCAGTACTTC.